The 32 T cell receptor beta chains presented below share a single source sample, sequenced in a study of response to subunit inactivated influenza vaccine. TCRdb ran MiXCR on the RT-PCR reads and lists one entry per CDR3 protein. Among more than 700,000 distinct CDR3 sequences, about 20% were seen once, and the ten largest hold about a tenth. The sample here was PBMCs from blood, taken 5 days after vaccination. Receptors were obtained from a man in his fifties or sixties who received an inactivated influenza vaccine.

The chain carries TRBV6-5 and TRBJ2-7; unclear D gene. CDR1 is MNHEY and CDR2 is SVGAGI in the germline V gene. V was pared by 0 bases and J by 2 bases, with 8 bases between. This CDR3 region has 14 residues. The CDR3 bases are TGTGCCAGCAGTTACTCGATAGGGACCTACGAGCAGTACTTC. Translation: CASSYSIGTYEQYF.

The CDR3 DNA reads as TGCGCCAGCAGCCCCTCGCCGGCTAGCACAGATACGCAGTATTTT. Its protein is CASSPSPASTDTQYF. The V gene is TRBV4-3, the J gene TRBJ2-3; D is uncertain. Germline V gene sequence: CDR1 LGHNA, CDR2 YSLEER. The V and J ends lost 4 bases and 0 bases respectively, with 11 bases between them. CDR3 length equals 15 residues.

This clonotype turned up a few times. The chain joins TRBV12-3 or TRBV12-4 to TRBJ1-6; maybe TRBD1 (6 bases). The CDR3 has 14 residues. Trimming took 5 bases from V and 5 from J, leaving 10 bases between them. In DNA form, the CDR3 reads TGTGCCAGCAGTCCGACAGGACATAATTCACCCCTCCACTTT. Its protein product is CASSPTGHNSPLHF.

In this sample, this clonotype turned up a few times. This sequence joins TRBV3-1 and TRBJ1-1; D unclear. This CDR3 spans 12 amino acids. V was clipped by 1 base and J by 6 bases, with 6 bases between them. Germline-derived CDR1 and CDR2 are LGHDT and YNNKEL (reference sequence). The CDR3 sequence is CASSQGVAEAFF. The DNA of the CDR3 is TGTGCCAGCAGCCAAGGGGTAGCTGAAGCTTTCTTT.

This sequence joins TRBV4-1 and TRBJ1-2, with 7 bases aligning to TRBD1. J gave up 4 bases and V 4 bases, and 6 bases lay outside the gene matches. Germline CDR1 and CDR2: MGHRA and YSYEKL. This CDR3 has 14 amino acids. The CDR3, as DNA: TGCGCCAGCAGCCCCGACAGGGCAGGCTATGGCTACACCTTC. It encodes CASSPDRAGYGYTF.

This clonotype was detected a few times. J is TRBJ2-3 and V is TRBV11-3; D gene ambiguous. V lost 2 bases to trimming and J lost 6 bases, with 24 bases between them. Germline-derived CDR1 and CDR2 are SGHNT and YENEEA. The CDR3 has 18 residues. The CDR3 nucleotides read TGTGCCAGCAGCTTATTTTCTCTTAGTACTGAACCTACGGATACGCAGTATTTT. It encodes CASSLFSLSTEPTDTQYF.

The chain has TRBV5-1 and TRBJ2-1, with TRBD2 matching over 15 bases. V shed 4 bases and J 9 bases; nucleotides not matched to a gene: 8. The CDR3 runs to 16 residues. Germline CDR1 reads SGHRS; CDR2 reads YFSETQ. The CDR3 protein is CASSRGLAGGGAEQFF. The DNA for the CDR3 is TGCGCCAGCAGCCGAGGACTAGCGGGAGGGGGAGCTGAGCAGTTCTTC.

This chain uses TRBV7-9 with TRBJ2-1, with a weak D call TRBD1 (6 bases). CDR1 is SEHNR, CDR2 FQNEAQ, per germline (reference sequence). There are 17 residues in the CDR3. V lost 3 bases to trimming and J lost 0 bases, with 15 bases between them. The DNA for the CDR3 is TGTGCCAGCAGCTTTCCAACCACAGGGATCTCCTACAATGAGCAGTTCTTC. Translated: CASSFPTTGISYNEQFF.

The CDR3 reads CASSTTGTLFDEQFF. The CDR3 DNA is TGTGCCAGCTCAACCACCGGGACATTATTCGATGAGCAGTTCTTC. The chain links TRBV18 to TRBJ2-1; perhaps TRBD1 as D (6 bases). The CDR3 is made up of 15 amino acids. The V gene's germline CDR1 is KGHSH and CDR2 LQKENI. Trimming removed 5 bases at V and 8 bases at J, with 19 bases between.

Only a few counts were recorded for this clonotype. The CDR3 nucleotides are TGTGCCACCGGGAGGGCGGGCGGCCTCTCCTACGAGCAGTACTTC. Its translation: CATGRAGGLSYEQYF. V gene TRBV2 combines with J gene TRBJ2-7, with 8 nucleotides matching TRBD2. Germline CDR1 SNHLY, CDR2 FYNNEI. V lost 10 bases, J lost 0 bases, and 11 bases stayed unmatched. The CDR3 sequence is 15 residues long.

Here the CDR3 reads CATYLTGNEQFF. CDR3 DNA: TGTGCCACCTATTTGACAGGCAATGAGCAGTTCTTC. The V call is TRBV28, the J call TRBJ2-1, with D perhaps matching TRBD1 (6 bases). V was trimmed by 10 bases and J by 6 bases, leaving 13 bases between them. The CDR3 runs to 12 residues. The germline V gene encodes CDR1 MDHEN and CDR2 SYDVKM.

The V gene is TRBV14, the J gene TRBJ2-1; a weak D match, TRBD2 (5 bases). Trimming took 4 bases from V and 1 from J, leaving 14 bases between them. Germline CDR1 SGHDN, CDR2 FVKESK. CDR3 length: 16 residues. The DNA of the CDR3 is TGTGCCAGCAGCCGCCGGGGAGACCCATCCTACAATGAGCAGTTCTTC. Encoded protein: CASSRRGDPSYNEQFF.

The chain couples TRBV20-1 to TRBJ1-5, with a weak D call TRBD1 (6 bases). V shed 4 bases and J shed 5 bases, with 30 bases lying between them. This CDR3 comprises 19 residues. The germline gives CDR1 DFQATT, CDR2 SNEGSKA (reference sequence). The CDR3 is CSAIDLSTGHLLWHQPQHF. CDR3 nucleotides: TGCAGTGCTATAGATCTATCGACGGGACACCTTTTATGGCATCAGCCCCAGCATTTT.

This chain joins TRBV7-9 and TRBJ2-1; 9 bases line up with TRBD2. From germline, CDR1 is SEHNR and CDR2 FQNEAQ (reference sequence). CDR3 length equals 17 residues. The ends lost 5 bases at V and 5 bases at J; junction bases unmatched: 13. CDR3 coding DNA: TGTGCCAGCAGCCCCAGACGAGCGGGGGGCCAAAACAATGAGCAGTTCTTC. Translation gives CASSPRRAGGQNNEQFF.

This clonotype was seen many times. The chain couples TRBV7-8 to TRBJ2-7; D unclear. Germline CDR1 SGHVS, CDR2 FQNEAQ. The CDR3 length is 15 residues. V was shortened by 3 bases and J by 4 bases, with 16 bases between the two germline ends. The CDR3 spells CASSFSASVAYEQYF. CDR3 nucleotides: TGTGCCAGCAGCTTTAGTGCTTCGGTTGCGTACGAGCAGTACTTC.

The chain carries TRBV20-1 and TRBJ1-5; D unclear. Trimming took off 4 bases at V and 2 bases at J, with 15 bases between the two ends. CDR3 length: 15 residues. CDR1 and CDR2 from the germline V gene are DFQATT and SNEGSKA (reference sequence). The CDR3 DNA sequence: TGCAGTGCTACTAAGACGGGGATGCGCAATCAGCCCCAGCATTTT. Protein product: CSATKTGMRNQPQHF.

This clonotype was observed a handful of times. The chain employs TRBV6-2 or TRBV6-3 and TRBJ2-1, with TRBD2 identical over 12 bases. Germline CDR1 is MNHEY and CDR2 is SVGEGT. V lost 5 bases and J lost 6; bases outside the gene matches: 8. The CDR3 is made up of 16 amino acids. This chain's CDR3 is CASSKGGLAGRNEQFF. For the CDR3, the DNA is TGTGCCAGCAGTAAAGGGGGACTAGCGGGCCGCAATGAGCAGTTCTTC.

The J gene is TRBJ2-3, the V gene TRBV6-2 or TRBV6-3, with D perhaps TRBD1 or TRBD2 (5 bases each). Germline V gene lookup returns CDR1 MNHEY and CDR2 SVGEGT. The CDR3 has 17 residues. V shed 2 bases and J shed 1 base, with 16 bases lying between them. CDR3 nucleotide sequence: TGTGCCAGCAGTTACCCAACCGGGATGGGGCGCACAGATACGCAGTATTTT. It translates to CASSYPTGMGRTDTQYF.

In this sample, this clonotype turned up a few times. CDR3 in amino acids: CASSLGLGVLGGTLTDTQYF. In nucleotides, the CDR3 is TGTGCCAGCAGCTTGGGCCTTGGGGTATTGGGTGGTACTCTCACAGATACGCAGTATTTT. This chain joins TRBV5-4 and TRBJ2-3; no reliable D call. The germline V and J ends were trimmed by 0 bases and 2 bases, with 25 bases remaining between them. This CDR3 has 20 residues. The germline V gene has CDR1 SGHNT and CDR2 YYREEE (reference sequence).

This clonotype was found a few times. The genes are TRBV9 and TRBJ2-5, with 13 nucleotides matching TRBD2. CDR3 size: 15 residues. CDR1 and CDR2 from the germline V gene are SGDLS and YYNGEE. V shed 3 bases and J 5 bases; nucleotides not matched to a gene: 4. Here the CDR3 DNA reads TGTGCCAGCAGCGCAGAGACTAGCGGGAGGGAGACCCAGTACTTC. It yields the protein CASSAETSGRETQYF.

The sample holds many counts of this clonotype. The chain has TRBV20-1 and TRBJ2-5; D might be TRBD2 (5 bases). CDR1 is DFQATT and CDR2 is SNEGSKA in the germline V gene (reference sequence). The V end was cut by 5 bases, the J end by 2 bases, with 18 bases between. The CDR3 length is 15 residues. CDR3 nucleotides: TGCAGTGCTCTCTCTGAGGGAGTCCAGCAAGAGACCCAGTACTTC. Translated, it gives CSALSEGVQQETQYF.

V gene TRBV6-2 or TRBV6-3 combines with J gene TRBJ2-1, with D perhaps assigned TRBD1 or TRBD2 (5 bases each). There are 14 residues in the CDR3. The germline V gene encodes CDR1 MNHEY and CDR2 SVGEGT. Trimming removed 7 bases from V and 2 bases from J, with 12 bases in between. The CDR3 DNA is TGTGCCAGCACTAGAGTGGGGGCCTACAATGAGCAGTTCTTC. Translated, it gives CASTRVGAYNEQFF.

The rearrangement joins TRBV15 to TRBJ2-1; maybe TRBD2 (6 bases). CDR1 LNHNV and CDR2 YYDKDF come from the germline V gene (reference sequence). The CDR3 is 13 amino acids. Trimming removed 11 bases at V and 0 bases at J, with 11 bases between. CDR3 loop: CAAGLSSYNEQFF. The CDR3 DNA sequence: TGTGCCGCGGGACTGAGCTCCTACAATGAGCAGTTCTTC.

Only a few counts were recorded for this clonotype. The genes are TRBV12-3 or TRBV12-4 and TRBJ2-1, with TRBD2 matching 13 bases. Trimming removed 6 bases from V and 3 bases from J; junction bases left unmatched: 5. This CDR3 spans 16 amino acids. This chain's CDR3 is CASRGLAGRIYNEQFF. The DNA for the CDR3 is TGTGCCAGCAGGGGACTAGCGGGGCGCATCTACAATGAGCAGTTCTTC.

The V gene is TRBV20-1, the J gene TRBJ2-3; D unresolved. The germline V and J ends were trimmed by 3 bases and 4 bases, with 14 bases remaining between them. CDR1 DFQATT and CDR2 SNEGSKA come from the germline V gene (reference sequence). The CDR3 is made up of 14 amino acids. The CDR3 loop reads CSASASVPPDTQYF. In DNA, the CDR3 is TGCAGTGCTAGCGCGTCCGTCCCCCCAGATACGCAGTATTTT.

This clonotype was observed at least ten times. The V gene is TRBV12-3 or TRBV12-4, the J gene TRBJ2-1; D is unresolved. V was pared by 3 bases and J by 6 bases, with 6 bases between. This CDR3 has 12 amino acids. CDR3 DNA: TGTGCCAGCAGTTTCAGTATCAATGAGCAGTTCTTC. Translation gives CASSFSINEQFF.

The V gene is TRBV20-1, the J gene TRBJ2-2, with TRBD2 identical over 9 bases. Germline V CDR1 and CDR2: DFQATT, SNEGSKA (reference sequence). Trimming took 6 bases from V and 7 from J; bases not matched to a gene: 6. The CDR3 totals 13 residues. DNA for the CDR3: TGCAGTGCCCGGGGACTAGCTGTCGGGGAGCTGTTTTTT. It encodes CSARGLAVGELFF.

This chain connects TRBV5-1 to TRBJ2-1, with D hard to call. The length of the CDR3 is 13 residues. V lost 1 base and J 2 bases, leaving 4 bases between the germline ends. Germline loops: CDR1 SGHRS, CDR2 YFSETQ. This CDR3 is CASSLNTYNEQFF. Here the CDR3 DNA reads TGCGCCAGCAGCTTGAACACCTACAATGAGCAGTTCTTC.

This clonotype was recorded at least ten times. V gene TRBV20-1 combines with J gene TRBJ2-1; 9 nucleotides agree with TRBD2. Germline CDR1 DFQATT, CDR2 SNEGSKA (reference sequence). The V and J ends lost 1 base and 2 bases, in that order; junction bases with no gene match: 6. The CDR3 consists of 16 residues. In DNA form, the CDR3 reads TGCAGTGCTAGAGGTTTAGCGGGGGCCGCCTACAATGAGCAGTTCTTC. It codes for CSARGLAGAAYNEQFF.

The table lists this clonotype with a count of one. The V and J genes are TRBV5-5 and TRBJ1-1; D remains ambiguous. V was cut by 1 base and J by 3 bases, with 10 bases left in between. CDR1 is SGHKS, CDR2 YYEKEE, per germline (reference sequence). The CDR3 contains 14 residues. The CDR3 DNA sequence: TGTGCCAGCAGCTTGAATGGTGGGGACACTGAAGCTTTCTTT. This sequence encodes CASSLNGGDTEAFF.

This clonotype came up many times. The CDR3 loop reads CASSLGQSRQPQHF. The CDR3 DNA is TGTGCCAGCAGTCTGGGACAGAGCAGGCAGCCCCAGCATTTT. The chain carries TRBV12-3 or TRBV12-4 and TRBJ1-5; 7 nucleotides agree with TRBD1. The CDR3 is made up of 14 amino acids. V lost 5 bases, J lost 7 bases, and 8 bases stayed unmatched.

The V call is TRBV6-5, the J call TRBJ2-4; the D gene is possibly TRBD2 (6 bases). CDR1 is MNHEY and CDR2 is SVGAGI in the germline V gene. This CDR3 has 15 amino acids. The germline V and J ends were trimmed by 2 bases and 4 bases, with 12 bases remaining between them. For the CDR3, the DNA is TGTGCCAGCAGTTACCTGGGGCGGGGTAAAAACATTCAGTACTTC. Protein: CASSYLGRGKNIQYF.